The clone carrying this T cell receptor beta chain is a singleton in its sample. The use of genomic DNA as template underpinned the TCR beta VDJ and CDR3 profiling. Each CDR3 protein is one row after TCRdb ran MiXCR on the reads. The table records 150,000 or so distinct CDR3 sequences, 47% of them present only once. This CDR3 is built from 14 residues. The V gene's germline CDR1 is SSHAT and CDR2 FNYEAQ (reference sequence). With 5 bases removed from V and 4 bases from J, the gap between germline ends came to 12 bases. Patients chosen for sequencing had CD8+CD57+ cells that had expanded, as shown by flow cytometry. None of the patients had been given any therapy when their blood was sampled. The data stem from a study of CD8+CD57+ T cells in acquired aplastic anemia.

The chain is built from TRBV7-7 and TRBJ1-3; a weak D match, TRBD1 (5 bases). This clonotype was sampled from a human donor with aplastic anemia. The specimen sequenced was sorted CD4+, CD8+, or CD8+CD57+ T cells (not recorded which) from PBMCs. The CDR3 region has the DNA TGTGCCAGCAGCCCTCGAACAGGAGGAAACACCATATATTTT. This translates into CASSPRTGGNTIYF.